The following is a T cell receptor beta chain sequence with its context. Clones were sequenced by immunoSEQ multiplex PCR, and TCRdb holds only the in-frame ones, with some missing. The repertoire holds around 120,000 clones, around 87% seen once, with 25% to 30% in the top ten. The data originate from a study of blood T cell repertoires in COVID-19. Across the study: The United States, Italy and Spain provided the acute and convalescent COVID-19 samples.

Germline CDR1 is MNHEY and CDR2 is SVGAGI. CDR3 length: 14 amino acids. V lost 0 bases and J lost 9, with 11 bases in between. The rearrangement uses TRBV6-5 and TRBJ2-2; D is uncertain. Input material: peripheral blood. This TCR derives from a woman between 70 and 85 years old with acute or convalescent COVID-19. DNA for the CDR3: TGTGCCAGCAGTTACTCGTTCGGGTCCCGGGAGCTGTTTTTT. It codes for CASSYSFGSRELFF.